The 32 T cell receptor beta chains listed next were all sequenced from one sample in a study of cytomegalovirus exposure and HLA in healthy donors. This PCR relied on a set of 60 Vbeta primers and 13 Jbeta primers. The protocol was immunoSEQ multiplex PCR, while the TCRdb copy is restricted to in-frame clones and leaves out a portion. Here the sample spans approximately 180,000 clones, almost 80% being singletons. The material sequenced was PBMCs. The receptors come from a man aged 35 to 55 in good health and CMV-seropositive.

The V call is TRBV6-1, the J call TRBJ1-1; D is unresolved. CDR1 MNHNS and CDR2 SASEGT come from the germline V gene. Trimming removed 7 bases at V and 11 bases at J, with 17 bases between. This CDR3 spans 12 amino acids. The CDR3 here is CASTQSEGTAFF. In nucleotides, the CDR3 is TGTGCCAGCACCCAAAGTGAGGGAACGGCTTTCTTT.

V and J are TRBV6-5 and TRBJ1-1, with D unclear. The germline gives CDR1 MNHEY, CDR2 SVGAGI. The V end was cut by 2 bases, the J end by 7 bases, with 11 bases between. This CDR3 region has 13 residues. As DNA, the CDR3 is TGTGCCAGCAGTTACGGGAGGGATATTGAAGCTTTCTTT. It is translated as CASSYGRDIEAFF.

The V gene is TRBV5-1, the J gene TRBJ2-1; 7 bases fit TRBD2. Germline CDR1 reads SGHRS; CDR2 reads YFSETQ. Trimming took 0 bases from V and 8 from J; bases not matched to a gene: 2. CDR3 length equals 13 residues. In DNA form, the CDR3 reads TGCGCCAGCAGCTTGGGGCTAGCGGATGAGCAGTTCTTC. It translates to CASSLGLADEQFF.

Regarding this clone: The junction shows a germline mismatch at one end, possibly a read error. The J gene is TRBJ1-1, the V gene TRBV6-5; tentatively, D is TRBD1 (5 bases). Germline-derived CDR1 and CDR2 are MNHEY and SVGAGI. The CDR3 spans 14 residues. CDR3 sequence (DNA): TGTGCCAGCAGTCCCGACAGCTGGAACCCTGAAGCTTTCTTT. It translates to CASSPDSWNPEAFF.

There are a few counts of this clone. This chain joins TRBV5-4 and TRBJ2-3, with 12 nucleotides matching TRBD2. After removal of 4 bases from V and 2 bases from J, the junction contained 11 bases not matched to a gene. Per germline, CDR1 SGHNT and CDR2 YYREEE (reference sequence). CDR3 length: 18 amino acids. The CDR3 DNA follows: TGTGCCAGCAGCCGCGGGACTAGCGGGCCGACAGACACAGATACGCAGTATTTT. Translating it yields CASSRGTSGPTDTDTQYF. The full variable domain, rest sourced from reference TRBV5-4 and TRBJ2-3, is ETGVTQSPTHLIKTRGQQVTLRCSSQSGHNTVSWYQQALGQGPQFIFQYYREEENGRGNFPPRFSGLQFPNYSSELNVNALELDDSALYLCASSRGTSGPTDTDTQYFGPGTRLTVL.

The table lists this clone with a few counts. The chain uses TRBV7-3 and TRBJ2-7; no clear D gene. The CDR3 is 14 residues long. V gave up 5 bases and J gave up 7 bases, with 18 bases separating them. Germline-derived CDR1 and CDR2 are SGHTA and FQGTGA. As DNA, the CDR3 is TGTGCCAGCAGCCCCCCCCCGCAGGAACTGGAGCAGTACTTC. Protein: CASSPPPQELEQYF.

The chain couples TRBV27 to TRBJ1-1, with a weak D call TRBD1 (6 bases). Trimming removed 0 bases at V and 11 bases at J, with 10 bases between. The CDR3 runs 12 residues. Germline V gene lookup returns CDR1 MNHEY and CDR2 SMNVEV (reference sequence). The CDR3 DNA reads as TGTGCCAGCAGTTTATCAGGGGGGGAGGCTTTCTTT. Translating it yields CASSLSGGEAFF.

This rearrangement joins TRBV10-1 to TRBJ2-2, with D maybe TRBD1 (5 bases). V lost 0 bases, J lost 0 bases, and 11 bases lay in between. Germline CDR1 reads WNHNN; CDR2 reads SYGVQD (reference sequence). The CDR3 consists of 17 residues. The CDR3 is CASSESTDLTNTGELFF. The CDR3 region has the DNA TGCGCCAGCAGTGAGTCGACAGACCTCACGAACACCGGGGAGCTGTTTTTT.

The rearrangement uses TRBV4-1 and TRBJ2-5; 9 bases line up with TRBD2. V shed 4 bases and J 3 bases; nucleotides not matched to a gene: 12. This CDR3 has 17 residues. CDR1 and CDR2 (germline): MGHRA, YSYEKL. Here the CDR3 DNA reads TGCGCCAGCAGCCTCAGAGGGGTAGCGGGGGCAAAAGAGACCCAGTACTTC. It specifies CASSLRGVAGAKETQYF.

This chain's CDR3 is CASSRDSGSGVSYEQYF. The DNA of the CDR3 is TGTGCCAGTAGTAGGGACAGTGGATCAGGTGTTTCCTACGAGCAGTACTTC. The gene calls are TRBV19 and TRBJ2-7, with 7 bases that match TRBD1. Germline CDR1 and CDR2: LNHDA and SQIVND (reference sequence). J was trimmed by 1 base and V by 4 bases; bases with no gene match: 13. The CDR3 is 17 residues long. Full variable domain (missing parts from reference TRBV19 and TRBJ2-7): DGGITQSPKYLFRKEGQNVTLSCEQNLNHDAMYWYRQDPGQGLRLIYYSQIVNDFQKGDIAEGYSVSREKKESFPLTVTSAQKNPTAFYLCASSRDSGSGVSYEQYFGPGTRLTVT.

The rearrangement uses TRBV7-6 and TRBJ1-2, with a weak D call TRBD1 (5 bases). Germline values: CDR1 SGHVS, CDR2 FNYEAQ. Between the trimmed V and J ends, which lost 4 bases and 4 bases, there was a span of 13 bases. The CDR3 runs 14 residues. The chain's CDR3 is CASSSRDFAYGYTF. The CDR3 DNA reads TGTGCCAGCAGCTCCCGGGACTTCGCCTATGGCTACACCTTC.

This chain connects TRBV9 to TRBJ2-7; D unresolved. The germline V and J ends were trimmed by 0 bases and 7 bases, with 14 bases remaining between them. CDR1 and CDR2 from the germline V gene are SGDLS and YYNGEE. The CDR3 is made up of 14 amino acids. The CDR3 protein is CASSVDSLSGEQYF. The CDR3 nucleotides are TGTGCCAGCAGCGTAGATTCCCTCTCCGGGGAGCAGTACTTC.

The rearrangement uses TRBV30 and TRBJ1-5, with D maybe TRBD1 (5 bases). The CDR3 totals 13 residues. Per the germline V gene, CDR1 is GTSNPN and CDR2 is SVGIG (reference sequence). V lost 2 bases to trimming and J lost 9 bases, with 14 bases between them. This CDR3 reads CAWSLEGQGPQHF. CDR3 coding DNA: TGTGCCTGGAGTTTGGAGGGCCAGGGGCCCCAGCATTTT.

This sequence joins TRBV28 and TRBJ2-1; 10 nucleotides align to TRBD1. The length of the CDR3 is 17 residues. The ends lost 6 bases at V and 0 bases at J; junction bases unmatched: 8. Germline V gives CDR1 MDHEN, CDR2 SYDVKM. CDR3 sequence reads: CASRAGTGASSYNEQFF. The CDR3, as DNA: TGTGCCAGCAGGGCCGGGACAGGGGCGAGCTCCTACAATGAGCAGTTCTTC. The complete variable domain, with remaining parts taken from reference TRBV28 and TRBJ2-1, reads DVKVTQSSRYLVKRTGEKVFLECVQDMDHENMFWYRQDPGLGLRLIYFSYDVKMKEKGDIPEGYSVSREKKERFSLILESASTNQTSMYLCASRAGTGASSYNEQFFGPGTRLTVL.

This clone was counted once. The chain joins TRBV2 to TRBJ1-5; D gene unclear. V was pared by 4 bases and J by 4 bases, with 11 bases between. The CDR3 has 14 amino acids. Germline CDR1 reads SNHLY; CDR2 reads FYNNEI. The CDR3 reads CASSAGSRNQPQHF. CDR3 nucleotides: TGTGCCAGCAGTGCCGGGTCGAGAAATCAGCCCCAGCATTTT.

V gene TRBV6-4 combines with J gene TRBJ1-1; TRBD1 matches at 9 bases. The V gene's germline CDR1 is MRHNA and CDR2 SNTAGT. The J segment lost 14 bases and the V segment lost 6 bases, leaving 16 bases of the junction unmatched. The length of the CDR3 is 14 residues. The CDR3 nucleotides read TGTGCCAGCAGCGACCAGAGCGGGACAGGGAGCGCCTTCTTT. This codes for CASSDQSGTGSAFF.

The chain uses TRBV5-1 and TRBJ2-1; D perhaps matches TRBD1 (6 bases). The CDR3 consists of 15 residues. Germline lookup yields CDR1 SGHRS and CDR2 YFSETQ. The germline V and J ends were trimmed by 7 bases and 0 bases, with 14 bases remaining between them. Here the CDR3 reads CASGNQGPSYNEQFF. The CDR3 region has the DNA TGCGCCAGCGGGAATCAGGGGCCCTCCTACAATGAGCAGTTCTTC.

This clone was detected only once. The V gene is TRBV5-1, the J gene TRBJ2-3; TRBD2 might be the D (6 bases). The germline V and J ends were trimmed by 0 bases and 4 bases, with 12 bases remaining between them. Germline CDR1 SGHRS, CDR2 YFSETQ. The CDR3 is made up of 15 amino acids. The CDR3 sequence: CASSLGRASADTQYF. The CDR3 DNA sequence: TGCGCCAGCAGCTTGGGGAGGGCCAGTGCAGATACGCAGTATTTT.

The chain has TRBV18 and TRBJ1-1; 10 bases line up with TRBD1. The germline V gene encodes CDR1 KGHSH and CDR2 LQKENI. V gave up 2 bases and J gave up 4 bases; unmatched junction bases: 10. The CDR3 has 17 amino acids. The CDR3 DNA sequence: TGTGCCAGCTCACCATCCCGGACAGGGGGTGGGCGCACTGAAGCTTTCTTT. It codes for CASSPSRTGGGRTEAFF.

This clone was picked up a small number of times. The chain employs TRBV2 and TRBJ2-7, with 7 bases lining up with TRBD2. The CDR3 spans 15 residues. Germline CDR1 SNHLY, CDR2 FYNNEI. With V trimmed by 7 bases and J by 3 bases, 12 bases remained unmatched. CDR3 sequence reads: CASTGRGRGGYEQYF. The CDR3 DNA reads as TGTGCCAGCACGGGCCGCGGGAGAGGTGGCTACGAGCAGTACTTC.

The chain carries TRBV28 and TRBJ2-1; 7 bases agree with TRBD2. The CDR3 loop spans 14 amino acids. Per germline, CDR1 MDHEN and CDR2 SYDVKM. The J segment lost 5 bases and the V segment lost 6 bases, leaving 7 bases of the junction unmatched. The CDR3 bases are TGTGCCAGCAGGAAACCGGGACTACACAATGAGCAGTTCTTC. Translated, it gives CASRKPGLHNEQFF.

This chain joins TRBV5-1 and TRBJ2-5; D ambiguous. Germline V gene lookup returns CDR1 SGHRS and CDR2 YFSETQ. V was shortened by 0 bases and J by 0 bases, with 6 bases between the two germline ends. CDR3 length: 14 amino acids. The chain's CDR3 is CASSLERDQETQYF. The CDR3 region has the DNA TGCGCCAGCAGCTTGGAGCGAGACCAAGAGACCCAGTACTTC.

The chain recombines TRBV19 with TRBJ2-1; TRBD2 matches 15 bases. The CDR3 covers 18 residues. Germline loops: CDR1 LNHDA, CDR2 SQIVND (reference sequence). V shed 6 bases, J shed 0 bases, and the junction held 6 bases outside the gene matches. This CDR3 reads CASRPGLAGGISYNEQFF. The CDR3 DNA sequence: TGTGCCAGTAGGCCGGGACTAGCGGGAGGAATCTCCTACAATGAGCAGTTCTTC.

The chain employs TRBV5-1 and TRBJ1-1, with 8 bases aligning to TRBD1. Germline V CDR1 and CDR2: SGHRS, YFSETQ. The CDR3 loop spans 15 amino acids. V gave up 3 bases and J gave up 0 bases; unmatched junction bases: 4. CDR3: CASSWDRPVNTEAFF. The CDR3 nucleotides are TGCGCCAGCAGCTGGGACAGGCCCGTGAACACTGAAGCTTTCTTT.

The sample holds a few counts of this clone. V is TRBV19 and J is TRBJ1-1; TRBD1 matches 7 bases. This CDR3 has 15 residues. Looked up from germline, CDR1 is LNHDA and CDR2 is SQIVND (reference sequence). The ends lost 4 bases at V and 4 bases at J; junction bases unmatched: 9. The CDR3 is CASSTTGTASTEAFF. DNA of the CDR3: TGTGCCAGTAGTACAACCGGGACAGCGTCCACTGAAGCTTTCTTT.

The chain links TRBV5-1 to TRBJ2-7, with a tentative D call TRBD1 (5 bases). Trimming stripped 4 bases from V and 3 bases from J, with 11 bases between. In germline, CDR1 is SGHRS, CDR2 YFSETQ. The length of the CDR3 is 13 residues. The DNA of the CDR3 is TGCGCCAGCAGCCCAGGGCGAGTCTACGAGCAGTACTTC. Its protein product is CASSPGRVYEQYF.

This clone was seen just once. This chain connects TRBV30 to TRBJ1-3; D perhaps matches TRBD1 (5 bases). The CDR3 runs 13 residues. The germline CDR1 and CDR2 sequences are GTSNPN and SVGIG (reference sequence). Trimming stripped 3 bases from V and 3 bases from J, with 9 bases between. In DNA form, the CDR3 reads TGTGCCTGGAGCAGGGTCAGTGGAAACACCATATATTTT. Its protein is CAWSRVSGNTIYF.

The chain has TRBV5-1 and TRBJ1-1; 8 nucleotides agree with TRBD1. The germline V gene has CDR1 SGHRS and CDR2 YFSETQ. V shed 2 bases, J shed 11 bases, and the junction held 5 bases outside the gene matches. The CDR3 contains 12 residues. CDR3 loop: CASSLGQGCAFF. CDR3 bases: TGCGCCAGCAGCTTAGGACAGGGTTGCGCTTTCTTT.

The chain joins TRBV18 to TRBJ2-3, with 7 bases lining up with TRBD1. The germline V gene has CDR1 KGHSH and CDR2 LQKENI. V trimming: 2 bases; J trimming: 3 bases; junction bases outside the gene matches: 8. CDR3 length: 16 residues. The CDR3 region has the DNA TGTGCCAGCTCACCAAGTCAGACAGGGAGTACAGATACGCAGTATTTT. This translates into CASSPSQTGSTDTQYF. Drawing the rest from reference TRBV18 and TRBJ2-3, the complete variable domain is NAGVMQNPRHLVRRRGQEARLRCSPMKGHSHVYWYRQLPEEGLKFMVYLQKENIIDESGMPKERFSAEFPKEGPSILRIQQVVRGDSAAYFCASSPSQTGSTDTQYFGPGTRLTVL.

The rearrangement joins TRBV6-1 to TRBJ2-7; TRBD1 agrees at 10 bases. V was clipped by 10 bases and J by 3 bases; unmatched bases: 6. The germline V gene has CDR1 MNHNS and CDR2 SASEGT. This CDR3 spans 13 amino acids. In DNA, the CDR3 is TGTGCCACTGGGACAGGGGACCGCTACGAGCAGTACTTC. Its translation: CATGTGDRYEQYF.

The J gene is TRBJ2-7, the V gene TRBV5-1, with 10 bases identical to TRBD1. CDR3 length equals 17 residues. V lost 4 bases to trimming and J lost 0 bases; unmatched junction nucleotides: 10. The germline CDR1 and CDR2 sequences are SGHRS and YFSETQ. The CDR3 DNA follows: TGCGCCAGCAGCAGGGACAGGGGTCGCCGATTCTCCTACGAGCAGTACTTC. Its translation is CASSRDRGRRFSYEQYF.

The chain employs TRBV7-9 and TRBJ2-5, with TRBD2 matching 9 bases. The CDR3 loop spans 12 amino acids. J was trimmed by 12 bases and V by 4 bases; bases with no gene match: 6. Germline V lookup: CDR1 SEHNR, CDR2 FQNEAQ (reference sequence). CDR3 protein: CASSWQAGGEYF. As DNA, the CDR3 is TGTGCCAGCAGCTGGCAAGCGGGGGGTGAGTACTTC.